This TCR beta chain originates from a study of regulatory T cells in long-lasting Graves disease. Whole-study findings and limits: Persistent disease favored TRBV28, TRBJ1-2 and TRBJ2-5. Fewer public clonotypes were shared by new patients (roughly 970) than by persistent patients (roughly 2,600).

Described time point: newly diagnosed GD, antithyroid drugs for less than 3 months. PBMCs provided the RNA from which the TCR library was made. Deletions cut 5 bases from V and 0 bases from J, with 11 bases between. This CDR3 region has 15 residues. Germline V lookup: CDR1 SNHLY, CDR2 FYNNEI. HTBI primers from iRepertoire and Arm-PCR of CDR3 regions yielded the TCR beta libraries. Using its own MiXCR run on the multiplex PCR reads, TCRdb lists one record per CDR3 protein. In the table there are some 500,000 distinct CDR3 sequences, about 16% of which are singletons. A few counts support this clonotype. What it binds is unknown. Another study also made use of these data, one on T cells in Graves' hyperthyroidism and ophthalmopathy. As reported in that work: Graves' hyperthyroidism is called stable when ophthalmopathy does not progress within 18 months. Newly diagnosed hyperthyroidism, duration under 2 months, in patients aged 18 to 65.

The sequencing used peripheral blood mononuclear cells (PBMCs), collected at new diagnosis, from a patient treated with antithyroid drugs. The clonotype originates from a woman aged 40 to 65 with Graves disease. This chain links TRBV2 with TRBJ2-1; TRBD1 is a possible D gene (6 bases). The CDR3 protein is CASSLQGFSYNEQFF. DNA for the CDR3: TGTGCCAGCAGTTTACAGGGCTTCTCCTACAATGAGCAGTTCTTC.